The 14 T cell receptor beta chains below come from one sample, sequenced in a study of blood T cell repertoires in COVID-19. TCRdb's table, derived via immunoSEQ multiplex PCR, lists solely in-frame clones and lacks some. The sample holds 210,000 or so clones; 90% are singletons and the top ten take less than 3.5%. The sample consisted of peripheral blood. The source is a man between 25 and 39 years old with COVID-19, enrolled during active disease.

The sample holds one count of this clone. The genes are TRBV29-1 and TRBJ1-5; 10 positions match TRBD1. The CDR3 loop spans 16 amino acids. Germline V gene sequence: CDR1 SQVTM, CDR2 ANQGSEA. V lost 4 bases to trimming and J lost 9 bases; unmatched junction nucleotides: 15. The CDR3 region is CSVGGRRDRGRRPQHF. The DNA for the CDR3 is TGCAGCGTTGGGGGGCGCCGGGACAGGGGACGGCGGCCCCAGCATTTT.

This chain links TRBV11-2 with TRBJ2-1, with 14 bases aligning to TRBD2. V shed 0 bases and J 2 bases; nucleotides not matched to a gene: 6. The CDR3 has 19 amino acids. CDR1 is SGHAT, CDR2 FQNNGV, per germline. Here the CDR3 reads CASSLEGTSGSGPYNEQFF. The CDR3 nucleotides are TGTGCCAGCAGCTTAGAAGGGACTAGCGGGAGTGGCCCCTACAATGAGCAGTTCTTC.

V gene TRBV5-4 combines with J gene TRBJ1-1, with D possibly being TRBD1 (6 bases). Trimming left V 2 bases short and J 13 bases short, with 15 bases between. Germline values: CDR1 SGHNT, CDR2 YYREEE (reference sequence). CDR3 size: 12 residues. Here the CDR3 DNA reads TGTGCCAGCAGCTTCGGTCCAAAACAGGGTTTCTTT. It specifies CASSFGPKQGFF.

This clone was seen a handful of times. The chain employs TRBV5-4 and TRBJ2-7; TRBD1 is a possible D gene (5 bases). The CDR3 covers 13 residues. The germline V and J ends were trimmed by 1 base and 5 bases, with 10 bases remaining between them. Looked up from germline, CDR1 is SGHNT and CDR2 is YYREEE (reference sequence). Here the CDR3 reads CASSLQGSDEQYF. As DNA, the CDR3 is TGTGCCAGCAGCTTGCAGGGTTCAGACGAGCAGTACTTC.

The chain recombines TRBV15 with TRBJ1-1, with D perhaps matching TRBD1 (5 bases). Trimming cost V 1 base and J 1 base, with 10 bases left between them. The germline CDR1 and CDR2 sequences are LNHNV and YYDKDF (reference sequence). The CDR3 has 15 amino acids. This CDR3 is CATSRGRGSNTEAFF. CDR3 sequence (DNA): TGTGCCACCAGCAGAGGGAGGGGATCGAACACTGAAGCTTTCTTT.

The chain is built from TRBV6-5 and TRBJ1-1; D possibly corresponds to TRBD1 (5 bases). The germline V gene has CDR1 MNHEY and CDR2 SVGAGI. CDR3 length: 13 amino acids. The germline V and J ends were trimmed by 6 bases and 5 bases, with 13 bases remaining between them. CDR3 region: CASRSGTRTEAFF. The CDR3 nucleotides read TGTGCCAGCAGGTCCGGGACTAGGACTGAAGCTTTCTTT.

The chain couples TRBV28 to TRBJ1-3; 8 positions agree with TRBD1. Germline V CDR1 and CDR2: MDHEN, SYDVKM. The CDR3 sequence is 15 residues long. Trimming at V came to 6 bases and at J to 2 bases, leaving 6 bases not matched to a gene. The CDR3 DNA reads TGTGCCAGCAGCCCCGGACAGGGCGCTGGAAACACCATATATTTT. It specifies CASSPGQGAGNTIYF.

This chain links TRBV27 with TRBJ2-3; 10 positions match TRBD1. There are 14 residues in the CDR3. Germline CDR1 and CDR2: MNHEY and SMNVEV (reference sequence). Unmatched junction bases numbered 5, after V lost 6 bases and J lost 5 bases. Written as DNA, the CDR3 is TGTGCCAGCAGGACGGGACAGGGGTTAGATACGCAGTATTTT. Its protein product is CASRTGQGLDTQYF.

The V gene is TRBV6-5, the J gene TRBJ1-1; the D gene is possibly TRBD1 (6 bases). CDR1 MNHEY and CDR2 SVGAGI come from the germline V gene. V lost 10 bases to trimming and J lost 3 bases, with 18 bases between them. The CDR3 contains 14 residues. The chain's CDR3 is CATQGPGIDTEAFF. CDR3 coding DNA: TGTGCCACCCAGGGGCCGGGCATAGACACTGAAGCTTTCTTT.

The V call is TRBV5-4, the J call TRBJ2-1; the match to TRBD1 covers 8 bases. The CDR3 loop spans 17 amino acids. The ends lost 4 bases at V and 2 bases at J; junction bases unmatched: 11. Per the germline V gene, CDR1 is SGHNT and CDR2 is YYREEE (reference sequence). The CDR3, as DNA: TGTGCCAGCAGCGCGCCACCGGGACAGGATACCTACAATGAGCAGTTCTTC. Its protein is CASSAPPGQDTYNEQFF. Supplemented by reference TRBV5-4 and TRBJ2-1, the full variable domain reads ETGVTQSPTHLIKTRGQQVTLRCSSQSGHNTVSWYQQALGQGPQFIFQYYREEENGRGNFPPRFSGLQFPNYSSELNVNALELDDSALYLCASSAPPGQDTYNEQFFGPGTRLTVL.

The genes are TRBV18 and TRBJ1-3, with 7 bases lining up with TRBD1. The CDR3 is made up of 15 amino acids. With 3 bases clipped from V and 4 bases from J, the junction kept 6 bases outside the gene matches. Germline lookup yields CDR1 KGHSH and CDR2 LQKENI. Written as DNA, the CDR3 is TGTGCCAGCTCACCCCCAACAGGGGAGGGAAACACCATATATTTT. Its protein is CASSPPTGEGNTIYF.

The CDR3 sequence is CASSLDGGRAYNEQFF. DNA for the CDR3: TGTGCCAGCAGCTTAGATGGCGGGAGAGCCTACAATGAGCAGTTCTTC. V usage is TRBV11-3 and J usage is TRBJ2-1; 7 nucleotides line up with TRBD2. CDR3 length equals 16 residues. The V gene's germline CDR1 is SGHNT and CDR2 YENEEA. V was clipped by 0 bases and J by 2 bases; unmatched bases: 4.

The chain couples TRBV11-2 to TRBJ1-4; no clear D gene. Germline V CDR1 and CDR2: SGHAT, FQNNGV. The CDR3 is 13 amino acids. Trimming shortened V by 1 base and J by 7 bases, and 7 bases separated the two germline ends. The CDR3 DNA is TGTGCCAGCAGCTTAGTGGGAGTTGAAAAACTGTTTTTT. Translation: CASSLVGVEKLFF.

A note on this clone: The sample carries other DNA sequences with the same CDR3. The CDR3 loop is CASSPGGAETQYF. The CDR3, as DNA: TGTGCCAGCTCACCGGGAGGGGCTGAGACCCAGTACTTC. The V and J genes are TRBV18 and TRBJ2-5; 7 bases match TRBD2. V lost 3 bases to trimming and J lost 5 bases; unmatched junction nucleotides: 3. CDR3 size: 13 residues. The germline CDR1 and CDR2 sequences are KGHSH and LQKENI.